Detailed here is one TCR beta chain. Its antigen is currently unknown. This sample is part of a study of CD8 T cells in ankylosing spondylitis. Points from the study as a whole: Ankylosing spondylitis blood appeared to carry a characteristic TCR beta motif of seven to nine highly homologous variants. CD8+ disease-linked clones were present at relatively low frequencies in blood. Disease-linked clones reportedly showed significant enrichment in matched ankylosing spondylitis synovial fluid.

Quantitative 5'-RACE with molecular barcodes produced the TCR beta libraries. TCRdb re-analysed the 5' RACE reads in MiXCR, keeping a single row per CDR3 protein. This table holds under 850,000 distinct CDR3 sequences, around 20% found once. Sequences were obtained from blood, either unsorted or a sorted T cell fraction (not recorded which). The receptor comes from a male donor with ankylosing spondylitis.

The CDR3 sequence: CASSEVPIGTEAFF. CDR3 nucleotides: TGCGCCAGCAGTGAAGTCCCAATAGGGACTGAAGCTTTCTTT. The gene calls are TRBV10-2 and TRBJ1-1; unclear D gene. From germline, CDR1 is WSHSY and CDR2 SAAADI. Trimming left V 3 bases short and J 5 bases short, with 13 bases between. There are 14 residues in the CDR3.